This T cell receptor beta chain was observed in a study of blood T cells in healthy people across ages. Concerning this clonotype itself: At one of its ends the junction is not consistent with the germline gene, which may arise from a read error.

Germline-derived CDR1 and CDR2 are LNHNV and YYDKDF (reference sequence). The CDR3 is 13 residues long. Sample donors were healthy Caucasian individuals that came from Russia, aged roughly 6 to 100. A J-beta primer mix and a sample-barcoded 5' primer were used in a second PCR of roughly 6 to 12 cycles. Via MiXCR, TCRdb re-called the 5' RACE reads, giving one row per CDR3 protein. The repertoire holds some 1,800,000 distinct CDR3 sequences, with roughly 43% as singletons. J is TRBJ1-5 and V is TRBV15; D remains unclear. Sample: blood. The TCR sequence derives from a human donor in good health. CDR3 sequence (DNA): TGTGCCACCGGCAGAGATGGAAATCAGCCCCAGCATTTT. Translation gives CATGRDGNQPQHF.